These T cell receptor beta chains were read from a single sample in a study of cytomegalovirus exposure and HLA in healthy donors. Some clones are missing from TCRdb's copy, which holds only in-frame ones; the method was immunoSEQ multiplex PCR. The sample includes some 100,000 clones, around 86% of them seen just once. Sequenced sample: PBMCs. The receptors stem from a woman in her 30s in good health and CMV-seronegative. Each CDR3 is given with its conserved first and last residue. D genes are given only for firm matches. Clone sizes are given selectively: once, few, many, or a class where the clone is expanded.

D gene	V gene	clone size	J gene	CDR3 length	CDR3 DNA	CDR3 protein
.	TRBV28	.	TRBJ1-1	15	TGTGCCAGCCTCCCGCAGGCGGGGTCCTACACTGAAGCTTTCTTT	CASLPQAGSYTEAFF
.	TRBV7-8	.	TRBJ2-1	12	TGTGCCAGCAGCCTTCGTAGTGTTGAGCAGTTCTTC	CASSLRSVEQFF
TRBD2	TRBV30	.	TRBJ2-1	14	TGTGCCTGGAGGGGACTAGCCTCCTACAATGAGCAGTTCTTC	CAWRGLASYNEQFF
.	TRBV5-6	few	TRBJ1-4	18	TGTGCCAGCAGCTTGGGGGCCTCCATGCGGGCAACTAATGAAAAACTGTTTTTT	CASSLGASMRATNEKLFF
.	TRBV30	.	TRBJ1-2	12	TGTGCCTGGAGTGTACAGGGAGTCCCCGTCACCTTC	CAWSVQGVPVTF
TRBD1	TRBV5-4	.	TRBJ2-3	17	TGTGCCAGCATAAGGGACAGGGAAATATTGGGTCCAGATACGCAGTATTTT	CASIRDREILGPDTQYF
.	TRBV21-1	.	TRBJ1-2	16	TGTGCCAGCAGCACCTCCGGACAGGGGTACGACTATGGCTACACCTTC	CASSTSGQGYDYGYTF
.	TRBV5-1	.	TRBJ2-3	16	TGCGCCAGCAGCTTGGATGGTGGGCCCAGCACAGATACGCAGTATTTT	CASSLDGGPSTDTQYF
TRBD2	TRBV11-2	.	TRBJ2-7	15	TGTGCCAGCAGCTCAGGACTAGCGGGATACTACGAGCAGTACTTC	CASSSGLAGYYEQYF
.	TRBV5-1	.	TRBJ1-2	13	TGCGCCAGCAGCCCGACTGACCAACTAAGTGGAACCTTC	CASSPTDQLSGTF
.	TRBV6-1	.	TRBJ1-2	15	TGTGCCAGCACCCGGGACACGACATCCGCTAATGGCTACACCTTC	CASTRDTTSANGYTF
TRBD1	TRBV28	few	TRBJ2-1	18	TGTGCCAGCAGTCTTACAGGGGGTAGCGCGGTTTCCTACAATGAGCAGTTCTTC	CASSLTGGSAVSYNEQFF
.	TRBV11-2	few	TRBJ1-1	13	TGTGCCAGCAGCTTGTTTCCTAGCACTGAAGCTTTCTTT	CASSLFPSTEAFF
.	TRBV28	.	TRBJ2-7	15	TGTGCCAGCAGCAATCCGACAGGTTACTCCTACGAGCAGTACTTC	CASSNPTGYSYEQYF
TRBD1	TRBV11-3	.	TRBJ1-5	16	TGTGCCAGCAGCATCGGGACAGGGGATAGCAATCAGCCCCAGCATTTT	CASSIGTGDSNQPQHF
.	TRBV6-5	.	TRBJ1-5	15	TGTGCCAGCAGTGCGGGACCGATAAGCAATCAGCCCCAGCATTTT	CASSAGPISNQPQHF
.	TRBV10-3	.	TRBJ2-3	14	TGTGCCATCAGTGAGACAGTTGGCGCAGATACGCAGTATTTT	CAISETVGADTQYF
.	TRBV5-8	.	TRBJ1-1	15	TGTGCCAGCAGCTCACGCAGGGGATTCGTCACTGAAGCTTTCTTT	CASSSRRGFVTEAFF
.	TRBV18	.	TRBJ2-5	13	TGTGCCAGCTCACCAACCCAGGTTGAGACCCAGTACTTC	CASSPTQVETQYF
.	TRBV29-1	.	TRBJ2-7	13	TGCAGCGTTGGGATAAGTCTAGGGGACGAGCAGTACTTC	CSVGISLGDEQYF
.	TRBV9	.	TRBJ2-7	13	TGTGCCAGCAGCGTAGACAGGGCCGGCGAGCAGTACTTC	CASSVDRAGEQYF
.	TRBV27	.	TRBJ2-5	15	TGTGCCAGCAGTTTGCCAAGGCCAGGGGAAGAGACCCAGTACTTC	CASSLPRPGEETQYF
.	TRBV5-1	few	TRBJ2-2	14	TGCGCCAGCAGCCTATCTAGCGCCACCGGGGAGCTGTTTTTT	CASSLSSATGELFF
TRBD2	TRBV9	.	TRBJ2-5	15	TGTGCCAGCAGCGTAGCCCCTAGCGGGAGGGAGACCCAGTACTTC	CASSVAPSGRETQYF
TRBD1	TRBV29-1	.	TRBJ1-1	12	TGCAGCGTCAGTGACAGGGCCACTGAAGCTTTCTTT	CSVSDRATEAFF
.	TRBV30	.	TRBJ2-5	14	TGTGCCTGGAGTGTACTTTGGGGCGGTGAGACCCAGTACTTC	CAWSVLWGGETQYF
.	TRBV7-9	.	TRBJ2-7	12	TGTGCCAGCAGCCTCCCCCTCCCCGAGCAGTACTTC	CASSLPLPEQYF